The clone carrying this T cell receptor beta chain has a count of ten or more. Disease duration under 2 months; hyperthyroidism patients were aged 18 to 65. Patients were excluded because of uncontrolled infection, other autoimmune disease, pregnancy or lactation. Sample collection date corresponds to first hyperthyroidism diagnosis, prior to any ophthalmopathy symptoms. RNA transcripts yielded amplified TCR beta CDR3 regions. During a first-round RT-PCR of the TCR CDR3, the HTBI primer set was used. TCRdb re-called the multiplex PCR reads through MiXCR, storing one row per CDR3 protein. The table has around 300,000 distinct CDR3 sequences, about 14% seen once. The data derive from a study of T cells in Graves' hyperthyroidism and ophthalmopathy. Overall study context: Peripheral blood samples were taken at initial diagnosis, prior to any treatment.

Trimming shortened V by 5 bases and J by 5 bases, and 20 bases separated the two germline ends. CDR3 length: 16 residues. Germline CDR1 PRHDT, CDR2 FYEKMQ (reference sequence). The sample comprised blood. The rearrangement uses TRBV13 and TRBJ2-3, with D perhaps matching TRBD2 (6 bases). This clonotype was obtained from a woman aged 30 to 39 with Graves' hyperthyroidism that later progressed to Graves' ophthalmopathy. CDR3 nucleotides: TGTGCCAGCAGCGCAGGCCGGGCGGGAATAGGAGATACGCAGTATTTT. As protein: CASSAGRAGIGDTQYF.